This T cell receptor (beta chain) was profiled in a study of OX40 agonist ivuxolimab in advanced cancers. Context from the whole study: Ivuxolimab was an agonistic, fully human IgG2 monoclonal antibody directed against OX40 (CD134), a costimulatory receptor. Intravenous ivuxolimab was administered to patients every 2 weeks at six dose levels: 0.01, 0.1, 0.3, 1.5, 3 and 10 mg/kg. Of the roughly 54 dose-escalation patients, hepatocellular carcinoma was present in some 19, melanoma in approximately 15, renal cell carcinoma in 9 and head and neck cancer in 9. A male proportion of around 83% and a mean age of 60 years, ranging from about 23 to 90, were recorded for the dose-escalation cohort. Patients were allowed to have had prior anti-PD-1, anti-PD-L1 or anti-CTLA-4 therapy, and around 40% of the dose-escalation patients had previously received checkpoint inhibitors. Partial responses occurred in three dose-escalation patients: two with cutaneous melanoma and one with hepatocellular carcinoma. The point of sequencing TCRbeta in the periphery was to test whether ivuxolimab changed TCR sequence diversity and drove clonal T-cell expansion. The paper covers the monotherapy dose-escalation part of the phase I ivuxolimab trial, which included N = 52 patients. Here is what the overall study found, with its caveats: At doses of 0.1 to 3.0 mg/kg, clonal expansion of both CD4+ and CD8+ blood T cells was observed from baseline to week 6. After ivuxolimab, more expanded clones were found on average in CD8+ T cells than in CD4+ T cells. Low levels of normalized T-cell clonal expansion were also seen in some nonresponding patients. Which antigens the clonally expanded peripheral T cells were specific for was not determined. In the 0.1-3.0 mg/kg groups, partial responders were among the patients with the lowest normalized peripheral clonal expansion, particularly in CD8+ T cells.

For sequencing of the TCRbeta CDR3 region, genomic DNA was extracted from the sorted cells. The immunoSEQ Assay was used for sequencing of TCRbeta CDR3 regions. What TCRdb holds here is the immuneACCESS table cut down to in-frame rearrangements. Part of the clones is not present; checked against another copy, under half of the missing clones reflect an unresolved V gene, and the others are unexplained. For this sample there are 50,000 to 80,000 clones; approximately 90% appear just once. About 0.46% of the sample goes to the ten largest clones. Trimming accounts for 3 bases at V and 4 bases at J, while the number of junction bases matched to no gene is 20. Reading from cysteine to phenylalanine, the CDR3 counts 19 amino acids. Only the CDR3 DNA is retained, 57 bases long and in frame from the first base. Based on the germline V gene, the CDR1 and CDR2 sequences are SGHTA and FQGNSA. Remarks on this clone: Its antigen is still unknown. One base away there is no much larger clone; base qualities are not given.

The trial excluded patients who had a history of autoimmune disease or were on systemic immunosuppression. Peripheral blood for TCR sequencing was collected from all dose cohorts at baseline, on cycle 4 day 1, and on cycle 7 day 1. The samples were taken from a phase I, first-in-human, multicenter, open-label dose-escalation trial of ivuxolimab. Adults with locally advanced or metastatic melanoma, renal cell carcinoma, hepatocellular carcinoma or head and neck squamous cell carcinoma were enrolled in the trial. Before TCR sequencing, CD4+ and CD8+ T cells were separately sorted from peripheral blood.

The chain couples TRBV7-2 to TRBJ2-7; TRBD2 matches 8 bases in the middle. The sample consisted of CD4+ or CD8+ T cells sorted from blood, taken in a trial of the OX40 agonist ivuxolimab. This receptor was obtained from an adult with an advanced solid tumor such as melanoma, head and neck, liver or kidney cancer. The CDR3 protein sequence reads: CASSFETGGRAGAIYEQYF. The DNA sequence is TGTGCCAGCAGCTTCGAGACAGGAGGTCGAGCGGGAGCCATATACGAGCAGTACTTC.